Listed below are T cell receptor beta chains from one sample, sequenced in a study of T cells after yellow fever vaccination. TCRdb recomputed calls from the 5' RACE reads with MiXCR, one row per CDR3 protein. The sample lists 620,000 or so distinct CDR3 sequences; about a sixth were seen once. The material sequenced was PBMCs, taken more than 4 days after the first yellow fever vaccination. The receptor set was obtained from a man younger than 30 who received the YFV17D yellow fever vaccine. Each CDR3 is given with its conserved first and last residue. A D gene is named only where the DNA matches it firmly. Clone size, where shown, is once, few, many, or a class for clones that have expanded.

NA	TRBV5-1	NA	TRBJ2-1	13	TGCGCCAGCAGCCGACTAGAACCGCGAGAGCAGTTCTTC	CASSRLEPREQFF
NA	TRBV29-1	NA	TRBJ2-1	12	TGCAGCGTTGAACCTAATTTGGGTGAGCAGTTCTTC	CSVEPNLGEQFF
TRBD1	TRBV28	NA	TRBJ1-5	15	TGTGCCAGCAGTTTTAGGGGACAGGGTCGCCAGCCCCAGCATTTT	CASSFRGQGRQPQHF
NA	TRBV5-6	few	TRBJ1-1	14	TGTGCCAGCAGCTTGGCCTGGACAGAAGAGGAAGCTTTCTTT	CASSLAWTEEEAFF
NA	TRBV6-1	few	TRBJ1-4	15	TGTGCCAGCAGGTTTCGGACAGCCTCGGGGGAAAAACTGTTTTTT	CASRFRTASGEKLFF
NA	TRBV20-1	NA	TRBJ2-7	17	TGCTGTGCTAGAGATGACTTCGCTAGCCCTATACCCTACGAGCAGTACTTC	CCARDDFASPIPYEQYF
NA	TRBV3-1	few	TRBJ2-2	15	TGTGCCAGCAGCCACTCCTCGGCCAACACCGGGGAGCTGTTTTTT	CASSHSSANTGELFF
NA	TRBV6-1	few	TRBJ2-5	16	TGTGCCAGCAGTGCGACCTTGATGAGGGCCCAGGGAACCCAGTACTTC	CASSATLMRAQGTQYF
NA	TRBV7-2	few	TRBJ1-2	15	TGTGCCAGCAGCTCGGGGGGTGGGGGCGACTATGGCTACACCTTC	CASSSGGGGDYGYTF
NA	TRBV7-3	NA	TRBJ2-5	14	TGTGCCAGCAGCTCCTCCGGGTCCTTTGAGACCCAGTACTTC	CASSSSGSFETQYF
NA	TRBV18	few	TRBJ2-1	15	TGTGCCAGCTCCCGAGGGCACGACCTCTACAATGAGCAGTTCTTC	CASSRGHDLYNEQFF
NA	TRBV6-5	few	TRBJ2-1	14	TGTGCCAGCAGTTACTCCCCAGTTGCGGATGAGCAGTTCTTC	CASSYSPVADEQFF
NA	TRBV5-1	NA	TRBJ1-1	13	TGCGCCAGCAGCTTGGGGACGGCCAATGAAGCTTTCTTT	CASSLGTANEAFF
NA	TRBV20-1	once	TRBJ1-1	15	TGCAGTGCTAGAGGCGTGGGGGGGTCGCGCACTGAAGCTTTCTTT	CSARGVGGSRTEAFF
TRBD1	TRBV5-4	few	TRBJ1-6	12	TGTGCCAGCAAGACAGGGGATTCACCCCTCCACTTT	CASKTGDSPLHF
TRBD1	TRBV5-1	few	TRBJ1-2	15	TGCGCCAGCAGCTTGGATGGACAGGGAAACTATGGCTACACCTTC	CASSLDGQGNYGYTF
NA	TRBV19	NA	TRBJ1-3	17	TGTGCCAGTACCTTAGGAGGGCCGATGGCGGGCGGAAACACCATATATTTT	CASTLGGPMAGGNTIYF
TRBD1	TRBV7-9	NA	TRBJ2-1	16	TGTGCCAGCAGCCTATCGTGGGACAGAGCCTACAATGAGCAGTTCTTC	CASSLSWDRAYNEQFF
NA	TRBV4-3	many	TRBJ1-3	15	TGTGCCAGCAGCCAAGATGTGAGCTCTGGAAACACCATATATTTT	CASSQDVSSGNTIYF
NA	TRBV7-9	few	TRBJ1-2	13	TGTGCCAGCAGCCCGCGGGGGGAGTATGGCTACACCTTC	CASSPRGEYGYTF
NA	TRBV29-1	few	TRBJ2-1	14	TGCAGCGTTGATCCCCAAAGGGGACACAATGAGCAGTTCTTC	CSVDPQRGHNEQFF
NA	TRBV9	few	TRBJ2-6	15	TGTGCCAGCAGCGGGACAGAAGCTGGGGCCAACGTCCTGACTTTC	CASSGTEAGANVLTF
NA	TRBV12-3/TRBV12-4	few	TRBJ1-3	17	TGTGCCAGCACTAAAAATGCCAGGGTACTCTCTGGAAACACCATATATTTT	CASTKNARVLSGNTIYF
NA	TRBV12-3/TRBV12-4	NA	TRBJ2-3	13	TGTGCCAGCAGAACCCCCGCCCTGGCTACGCAGTATTTT	CASRTPALATQYF
NA	TRBV5-1	few	TRBJ1-1	14	TGCGCCAGCAGCTTGGCCCACTTGAACACTGAAGCTTTCTTT	CASSLAHLNTEAFF